The 17 T cell receptor beta chains reported below all come from one sample, sequenced in a study of beta chain features in type 1 diabetes (dated by TCRdb to about 2018). The library was generated by the immunoSEQ multiplex PCR assay. All of the isolated RNA was reverse transcribed with the High Capacity cDNA Reverse Transcription Kit, so expressed TCRB transcripts were sequenced. The table comes from immuneACCESS by way of TCRdb, which keeps in-frame sequences with V and J called. Part of the clones is missing from these tables; in studies checked, under half for an unresolved V gene and the rest for unknown reasons. This sample has under 250,000 clones in its table, and 27% of those were observed once. More than 3% of the sample rests with the top ten. The sequenced sample was central memory CD4+ T cells from blood. The receptors come from a man aged 30 to 39 in good health.

This clone has only a few counts. This chain connects TRBV20-1 to TRBJ1-2, with D possibly matching TRBD1 (5 bases). The germline CDR1 and CDR2 sequences are DFQATT and SNEGSKA (reference sequence). V was clipped by 5 bases and J by 5 bases, with 9 bases between them. CDR3 size: 11 residues. This CDR3 reads CSAPRDYGYTF. CDR3 in DNA: TGCAGTGCTCCCAGGGATTATGGCTACACCTTC.

In this sample, this clone turned up a few times. The chain recombines TRBV7-2 with TRBJ2-5; TRBD2 aligns across 16 bases. Looked up from germline, CDR1 is SGHTA and CDR2 is FQGNSA. V lost 3 bases to trimming and J lost 7 bases; unmatched junction nucleotides: 8. The CDR3 spans 17 residues. CDR3 region: CASSFPGTSGRAGTQYF. The CDR3 DNA sequence: TGTGCCAGCAGCTTCCCCGGGACTAGCGGGAGGGCTGGGACCCAGTACTTC.

This clone was seen only a few times. The V call is TRBV29-1, the J call TRBJ1-2, with TRBD1 identical over 10 bases. Germline lookup yields CDR1 SQVTM and CDR2 ANQGSEA. This CDR3 comprises 15 residues. The ends lost 6 bases at V and 2 bases at J; junction bases unmatched: 9. The CDR3 DNA reads TGCAGCGTCCCCCCCGGACAGGGGGGAAACTATGGCTACACCTTC. Residues: CSVPPGQGGNYGYTF.

The genes are TRBV2 and TRBJ1-2, with D possibly TRBD1 on 6 matching bases. The CDR3 has 13 residues. V shed 5 bases and J shed 1 base, with 8 bases lying between them. Looked up from germline, CDR1 is SNHLY and CDR2 is FYNNEI. The CDR3 protein is CASSQDSNYGYTF. The CDR3 DNA follows: TGTGCCAGCAGTCAGGACAGTAACTATGGCTACACCTTC.

V usage is TRBV15 and J usage is TRBJ2-1, with 13 nucleotides matching TRBD2. V dropped 4 bases and J dropped 7; count of bases not matched to a gene: 4. This CDR3 is built from 15 residues. Germline V gene lookup returns CDR1 LNHNV and CDR2 YYDKDF (reference sequence). The CDR3 here is CATSTGLAGVNEQFF. The DNA for the CDR3 is TGTGCCACCAGCACAGGACTAGCGGGAGTAAATGAGCAGTTCTTC.

The chain couples TRBV19 to TRBJ1-2, with 7 bases lining up with TRBD1. After removal of 7 bases from V and 0 bases from J, the junction contained 5 bases not matched to a gene. This CDR3 has 14 residues. Germline V gene data show CDR1 as LNHDA and CDR2 as SQIVND (reference sequence). The CDR3 reads CASTPGQTNYGYTF. Here the CDR3 DNA reads TGTGCCAGTACCCCGGGACAGACTAACTATGGCTACACCTTC. Looking up the rest from reference TRBV19 and TRBJ1-2 gives the full variable domain: DGGITQSPKYLFRKEGQNVTLSCEQNLNHDAMYWYRQDPGQGLRLIYYSQIVNDFQKGDIAEGYSVSREKKESFPLTVTSAQKNPTAFYLCASTPGQTNYGYTFGSGTRLTVV.

The rearrangement joins TRBV9 to TRBJ2-1, with TRBD2 matching 8 bases. Per germline, CDR1 SGDLS and CDR2 YYNGEE. With 2 bases clipped from V and 2 bases from J, the junction kept 6 bases outside the gene matches. The CDR3 runs to 16 residues. For the CDR3, the DNA is TGTGCCAGCAGCGTGGGTAGCGGGATAACCTACAATGAGCAGTTCTTC. Amino acid sequence: CASSVGSGITYNEQFF.

V gene TRBV7-9 combines with J gene TRBJ2-7; 7 bases match TRBD2. CDR3 length: 13 amino acids. Unmatched junction bases numbered 6, after V lost 10 bases and J lost 0 bases. The V gene's germline CDR1 is SEHNR and CDR2 FQNEAQ (reference sequence). DNA for the CDR3: TGTGCCACCGGGGAGGGGAGCTCCTACGAGCAGTACTTC. Protein sequence: CATGEGSSYEQYF.

This sequence joins TRBV5-1 and TRBJ1-2; the D is unclear. CDR3 length: 14 residues. Germline assignment: CDR1 SGHRS and CDR2 YFSETQ. Trimming took 0 bases from V and 6 from J, leaving 12 bases between them. The CDR3 sequence is CASSLDPGGNGYTF. In nucleotides, the CDR3 is TGCGCCAGCAGCTTGGATCCAGGAGGTAATGGCTACACCTTC.

This clone occurred a few times. The chain employs TRBV30 and TRBJ1-2, with D possibly TRBD1 on 5 matching bases. Per the germline V gene, CDR1 is GTSNPN and CDR2 is SVGIG (reference sequence). CDR3 size: 14 residues. V was clipped by 1 base and J by 8 bases, with 17 bases between them. CDR3 sequence reads: CAWSALRGGKGYTF. The CDR3 bases are TGTGCCTGGAGTGCCCTCCGTGGGGGGAAAGGCTACACCTTC.

The DNA of the CDR3 is TGCGCCAGCAGCTTGACAGGGTACGAAGGGAATGAGCAGTTCTTC. Amino acids: CASSLTGYEGNEQFF. V is TRBV5-1 and J is TRBJ2-1; weak D call: TRBD1 (6 bases). The V end lost 1 base, the J end lost 7 bases, and 15 bases lay between the germline ends. Germline V gives CDR1 SGHRS, CDR2 YFSETQ. The length of the CDR3 is 15 residues.

This clone was seen a handful of times. The rearrangement uses TRBV7-9 and TRBJ1-4, with D unclear. Trimming took off 0 bases at V and 7 bases at J, with 15 bases between the two ends. The germline V gene has CDR1 SEHNR and CDR2 FQNEAQ (reference sequence). The CDR3 loop spans 16 amino acids. The CDR3 bases are TGTGCCAGCAGCTTAGCCACGGACGGCCGGCGTGAAAAACTGTTTTTT. Translating it yields CASSLATDGRREKLFF.

On this clone: The sample holds other DNA sequences that translate to the same CDR3. The CDR3, as DNA: TGTGCCAGCAGCGGAGGAGACTACGAGCAGTACTTC. Translation: CASSGGDYEQYF. J is TRBJ2-7 and V is TRBV9, with D hard to call. CDR1 is SGDLS and CDR2 is YYNGEE in the germline V gene. The germline V and J ends were trimmed by 3 bases and 3 bases, with 7 bases remaining between them. The CDR3 is 12 residues long.

The chain employs TRBV7-2 and TRBJ2-1; 8 bases fit TRBD2. V was pared by 5 bases and J by 0 bases, with 6 bases of the junction left unmatched. The CDR3 consists of 16 residues. The germline gives CDR1 SGHTA, CDR2 FQGNSA. The CDR3 protein is CASSTLAGLSYNEQFF. The CDR3 DNA is TGTGCCAGCAGCACCTTAGCGGGACTCTCCTACAATGAGCAGTTCTTC.

The V gene is TRBV2, the J gene TRBJ2-4; no reliable D call. V shed 7 bases and J shed 0 bases, with 13 bases lying between them. This CDR3 region has 15 residues. Germline V gives CDR1 SNHLY, CDR2 FYNNEI. The CDR3 is CASMQEDLAKNIQYF. The CDR3 DNA reads TGTGCCAGCATGCAGGAAGATCTAGCCAAAAACATTCAGTACTTC.

The chain uses TRBV7-7 and TRBJ2-2; a weak D match, TRBD1 (6 bases). The CDR3 spans 15 residues. V was shortened by 5 bases and J by 3 bases, with 13 bases between the two germline ends. CDR1 SSHAT and CDR2 FNYEAQ come from the germline V gene (reference sequence). The CDR3 region has the DNA TGTGCCAGCAGCCCCCGCAGGGGTGACACCGGGGAGCTGTTTTTT. The encoded protein is CASSPRRGDTGELFF.

This clone was seen ten or more times. The rearrangement links TRBV28 to TRBJ2-1; no firm D call. V was clipped by 6 bases and J by 4 bases, with 4 bases between them. There are 11 residues in the CDR3. Germline V lookup: CDR1 MDHEN, CDR2 SYDVKM. CDR3 in DNA: TGTGCCAGCAGACAGTACAATGAGCAGTTCTTC. Residues: CASRQYNEQFF.